These T cell receptor beta chains were read from a single sample in a study of Ad26.COV2.S vaccination and SARS-CoV-2 variants. Assay used: immunoSEQ multiplex PCR; TCRdb lists only in-frame clones, some missing. In the table there are about half a million clones, about nine tenths of which are singletons. Source: peripheral blood, taken in a trial of Ad26.COV2.S vaccine versus placebo. These receptors were taken from a person aged 18-60 years who received the Ad26.COV2.S COVID-19 vaccine or a placebo. The CDR3 runs from the conserved cysteine through the conserved F or W. Fields, in order: V gene, J gene, clone size, D gene, CDR3 protein, CDR3 DNA. D genes are given only for firm matches. Clone sizes are given selectively: once, few, many, or a class where the clone is expanded.

TRBV29-1	TRBJ1-2	.	.	CSVGLSTLYGYTF	TGCAGCGTGGGCCTCAGTACCCTCTATGGCTACACCTTC
TRBV7-3	TRBJ1-1	.	.	CASSLYSKAEAFF	TGTGCCAGCAGCTTATACAGCAAGGCCGAAGCTTTCTTT
TRBV6-5	TRBJ1-1	once	.	CATTSRKMNTEAFF	TGTGCCACCACTAGTCGAAAGATGAACACTGAAGCTTTCTTT
TRBV5-1	TRBJ1-6	.	.	CASSHSAAGVTHSPLHF	TGCGCCAGCAGCCACTCGGCGGCGGGAGTTACGCATTCACCCCTCCACTTT
TRBV11-3	TRBJ2-2	few	.	CASSFRPGELFF	TGTGCCAGCAGCTTCAGACCCGGGGAGCTGTTTTTT
TRBV19	TRBJ1-5	.	.	CASSPLGLAGQPQHF	TGTGCCAGTAGTCCACTCGGGCTGGCGGGGCAGCCCCAGCATTTT
TRBV7-8	TRBJ2-5	once	.	CASSPSSGAQYF	TGTGCCAGCAGCCCCAGTTCGGGGGCCCAGTACTTC
TRBV6-5	TRBJ2-7	.	.	CASKTALSYEQYF	TGTGCCAGCAAGACAGCCCTCTCCTACGAGCAGTACTTC
TRBV4-2	TRBJ1-5	.	.	CASSQDLSTPQHF	TGTGCCAGCAGCCAAGATTTGTCTACGCCCCAGCATTTT
TRBV6-5	TRBJ2-2	.	TRBD1	CASRRDRGNTGELFF	TGTGCCAGCAGGAGAGACAGGGGAAACACCGGGGAGCTGTTTTTT
TRBV29-1	TRBJ1-1	once	.	CSVEENNTEAFF	TGCAGCGTTGAAGAGAATAACACTGAAGCTTTCTTT
TRBV28	TRBJ2-3	.	.	CASVVGGHTDTQYF	TGTGCCAGCGTTGTGGGGGGACACACAGATACGCAGTATTTT
TRBV28	TRBJ2-6	.	TRBD1	CASRSRGPSGANVLTF	TGTGCCAGCAGGAGCAGGGGGCCCTCTGGGGCCAACGTCCTGACTTTC
TRBV7-9	TRBJ2-5	.	TRBD2	CASSLEWGGKTQYF	TGTGCCAGCAGCTTAGAGTGGGGAGGGAAGACCCAGTACTTC
TRBV28	TRBJ2-3	.	.	CASREITDTQYF	TGTGCCAGCCGAGAGATTACAGATACGCAGTATTTT
TRBV4-1	TRBJ2-7	.	TRBD2	CASSQVGLAGKYF	TGCGCCAGCAGCCAAGTGGGACTAGCCGGGAAGTACTTC
TRBV28	TRBJ2-5	.	TRBD2	CASSFASGRSETQYF	TGTGCCAGCAGTTTTGCCAGCGGGAGATCAGAGACCCAGTACTTC
TRBV6-5	TRBJ1-1	.	.	CASSYSRGGAEAFF	TGTGCCAGCAGTTACTCGAGGGGTGGTGCTGAAGCTTTCTTT
TRBV28	TRBJ2-7	.	.	CASSHSYEQYF	TGTGCCAGCAGCCACTCCTACGAGCAGTACTTC
TRBV2	TRBJ1-2	.	TRBD1	CASGGGQGTGYTF	TGTGCCAGCGGAGGGGGACAGGGGACCGGCTACACCTTC
TRBV5-1	TRBJ2-3	.	.	CASSPLGRATDTQYF	TGCGCCAGCAGCCCACTGGGTCGGGCGACAGATACGCAGTATTTT
TRBV6-2/TRBV6-3	TRBJ2-3	.	.	CASSPTPTVMSTDTQYF	TGTGCCAGCAGTCCCACCCCGACTGTAATGAGCACAGATACGCAGTATTTT
TRBV18	TRBJ1-1	.	TRBD1	CASSPGQGPNTEAFF	TGTGCCAGCTCACCGGGACAGGGACCCAACACTGAAGCTTTCTTT
TRBV7-9	TRBJ2-1	.	TRBD2	CASTIRAWGGNEQFF	TGTGCCAGCACCATTAGGGCCTGGGGGGGCAATGAGCAGTTCTTC
TRBV6-5	TRBJ1-2	.	.	CASSYRADYGYTF	TGTGCCAGCAGTTACAGGGCCGACTATGGCTACACCTTC
TRBV27	TRBJ1-5	.	TRBD1	CASNFDRGYQPQHF	TGTGCCAGCAACTTTGACAGGGGTTATCAGCCCCAGCATTTT
TRBV10-2	TRBJ2-1	.	.	CASSVTYNEQFF	TGCGCCAGCAGTGTTACTTACAATGAGCAGTTCTTC
TRBV7-2	TRBJ1-1	.	TRBD1	CASSPRTGVNTEAFF	TGTGCCAGCAGCCCTAGAACAGGGGTGAACACTGAAGCTTTCTTT
TRBV2	TRBJ2-1	.	.	CASSVEANNEQFF	TGTGCCAGCAGTGTAGAAGCCAACAATGAGCAGTTCTTC
TRBV6-5	TRBJ2-2	few	.	CASSYFGNTGELFF	TGTGCCAGCAGTTACTTCGGGAACACCGGGGAGCTGTTTTTT
TRBV9	TRBJ2-7	.	TRBD2	CASSVGTGQGGLAGAHEQYF	TGTGCCAGCAGCGTCGGAACTGGACAGGGAGGACTAGCGGGTGCCCACGAGCAGTACTTC
TRBV11-2	TRBJ2-1	.	.	CASSLVFTRGYEQFF	TGTGCCAGCAGCTTAGTTTTTACCCGGGGGTATGAGCAGTTCTTC
TRBV5-8	TRBJ2-1	.	TRBD1	CASSGGWGQSNEQFF	TGTGCCAGCAGCGGGGGATGGGGACAGAGCAATGAGCAGTTCTTC
TRBV9	TRBJ1-5	.	.	CASSAGGGSNQPQHF	TGTGCCAGCAGCGCGGGCGGGGGGAGCAATCAGCCCCAGCATTTT
TRBV20-1	TRBJ1-1	.	.	CSALENTEAFF	TGCAGTGCTCTAGAGAACACTGAAGCTTTCTTT
TRBV18	TRBJ2-7	.	.	CASSPVGTVSSYEQYF	TGTGCCAGCTCACCCGTGGGAACGGTCAGCTCCTACGAGCAGTACTTC
TRBV7-9	TRBJ2-1	few	.	CAFAKGDGSPVENEQFF	TGTGCCTTTGCTAAAGGTGACGGGAGCCCTGTGGAGAATGAGCAGTTCTTC
TRBV7-3	TRBJ2-3	once	.	CASSLTPLEEDTQYF	TGTGCCAGCAGCTTAACGCCACTAGAGGAAGATACGCAGTATTTT
TRBV27	TRBJ2-7	.	.	CASSLSIRGEQYF	TGTGCCAGCAGTTTATCGATAAGGGGTGAGCAGTACTTC
TRBV18	TRBJ2-5	.	.	CASSHNSEGGETQYF	TGTGCCAGCTCACACAATAGCGAGGGAGGAGAGACCCAGTACTTC
TRBV3-1/TRBV3-2	TRBJ2-7	.	.	CASSRTDYEQYF	TGTGCCAGCAGCCGGACCGACTACGAGCAGTACTTC
TRBV27	TRBJ2-2	.	.	CASSPDPGELFF	TGTGCCAGCAGTCCCGACCCCGGGGAGCTGTTTTTT
TRBV4-3	TRBJ1-2	few	.	CASSQWIANYGYTF	TGCGCCAGCAGCCAATGGATAGCTAACTATGGCTACACCTTC
TRBV18	TRBJ1-1	.	.	CASSPATGTEAFF	TGTGCCAGCTCACCCGCAACGGGCACTGAAGCTTTCTTT
TRBV27	TRBJ2-2	.	.	CASREGQNTGELFF	TGTGCCAGCAGGGAAGGACAGAACACCGGGGAGCTGTTTTTT
TRBV19	TRBJ2-2	.	.	CASTVSTGELFF	TGTGCCAGTACTGTTTCCACCGGGGAGCTGTTTTTT
TRBV4-1	TRBJ1-2	.	.	CASSQELYPRANYGYTF	TGCGCCAGCAGCCAAGAACTGTACCCCCGGGCGAACTATGGCTACACCTTC
TRBV29-1	TRBJ2-7	.	TRBD1	CSVGGTGIHEQYF	TGCAGCGTTGGGGGGACAGGGATCCACGAGCAGTACTTC
TRBV5-1	TRBJ2-2	.	.	CASSLGFGTIRSNSGTGELFF	TGCGCCAGCAGCTTGGGCTTCGGGACAATCAGGTCCAACTCTGGGACCGGGGAGCTGTTTTTT
TRBV3-1/TRBV3-2	TRBJ1-6	.	TRBD1	CASKGDSSPLHF	TGTGCCAGCAAGGGGGACAGTTCACCCCTCCACTTT
TRBV19	TRBJ2-5	.	TRBD2	CASKRTSGQETQYF	TGTGCCAGTAAACGGACTAGCGGTCAAGAGACCCAGTACTTC
TRBV27	TRBJ1-5	.	TRBD1	CASSLGGGVRGQPQHF	TGTGCCAGCAGTTTAGGAGGGGGCGTAAGGGGTCAGCCCCAGCATTTT
TRBV10-3	TRBJ1-1	.	TRBD1	CAISEFGQGAPEAFF	TGTGCCATCAGTGAGTTCGGACAGGGGGCCCCTGAAGCTTTCTTT
TRBV14	TRBJ2-5	.	TRBD2	CASSQRTSTQETQYF	TGTGCCAGCAGCCAAAGGACTAGTACCCAAGAGACCCAGTACTTC
TRBV6-5	TRBJ2-7	.	.	CASSYGLNYEQYF	TGTGCCAGCAGTTACGGCCTAAACTACGAGCAGTACTTC
TRBV5-1	TRBJ2-5	.	.	CASSFGGSGQETQYF	TGCGCCAGCAGCTTTGGTGGGAGTGGCCAAGAGACCCAGTACTTC
TRBV6-5	TRBJ1-6	.	.	CASMGRVYNSPLHF	TGTGCCAGCATGGGCCGAGTTTATAATTCACCCCTCCACTTT
TRBV19	TRBJ2-5	.	TRBD1	CASSTRDSSQETQYF	TGTGCCAGTAGTACCCGGGACAGTAGCCAAGAGACCCAGTACTTC
TRBV24-1	TRBJ1-1	.	.	CATSGTGNTEAFF	TGTGCCACCAGCGGGACTGGGAACACTGAAGCTTTCTTT
TRBV7-9	TRBJ2-7	.	TRBD2	CASSLMTSGPYEQYF	TGTGCCAGCAGCCTTATGACTAGCGGACCCTACGAGCAGTACTTC